These 16 T cell receptor beta chains were all obtained from the same sample, sequenced in a study of T cells in Graves' hyperthyroidism and ophthalmopathy. The CDR3 regions of TCR beta were amplified from RNA transcripts. The TCR CDR3 was amplified in a first-round RT-PCR using the HTBI primer set. TCRdb reanalysed the multiplex PCR reads using MiXCR and keeps one entry per CDR3 protein. Of approximately 430,000 distinct CDR3 sequences listed, approximately 14% are singletons. The sample consisted of blood. The receptors stem from a woman aged 18 to 35 with Graves' hyperthyroidism.

This clonotype was detected ten times or more. The chain is built from TRBV20-1 and TRBJ2-7; 10 bases fit TRBD2. Germline V gene data show CDR1 as DFQATT and CDR2 as SNEGSKA (reference sequence). This CDR3 has 13 residues. V shed 7 bases, J shed 6 bases, and the junction held 9 bases outside the gene matches. The CDR3: CSGSAGGPVEQYF. The DNA for the CDR3 is TGCAGTGGTTCAGCGGGAGGGCCGGTCGAGCAGTACTTC.

The rearrangement links TRBV28 to TRBJ1-4; D not certain. Between the trimmed V and J ends, which lost 7 bases and 11 bases, there was a span of 14 bases. Germline loops: CDR1 MDHEN, CDR2 SYDVKM. The CDR3 spans 12 residues. The CDR3 reads CASTTGGLKLFF. The DNA of the CDR3 is TGTGCCAGCACTACGGGAGGCCTGAAACTGTTTTTT.

This clonotype showed up many times. The rearrangement uses TRBV15 and TRBJ1-6; 7 bases fit TRBD1. Germline V CDR1 and CDR2: LNHNV, YYDKDF (reference sequence). The J segment lost 7 bases and the V segment lost 1 base, leaving 7 bases of the junction unmatched. CDR3 length: 16 amino acids. CDR3 sequence (DNA): TGTGCCACCAGCAGAGGCCAGGCCAGGGGGAATTCACCCCTCCACTTT. Its protein product is CATSRGQARGNSPLHF.

This clonotype has at least ten counts. The chain couples TRBV4-1 to TRBJ1-5, with D possibly matching TRBD1 (5 bases). The CDR3 is 17 amino acids. CDR1 and CDR2 (germline): MGHRA, YSYEKL. V lost 1 base and J lost 2, with 15 bases in between. The CDR3 bases are TGCGCCAGCAGCCAAGTTAGTAGCCTGGGGCGCAATCAGCCCCAGCATTTT. Translating it yields CASSQVSSLGRNQPQHF.

The J gene is TRBJ1-2, the V gene TRBV20-1; D unclear. Germline V gene sequence: CDR1 DFQATT, CDR2 SNEGSKA (reference sequence). The CDR3 extends over 13 amino acids. V was clipped by 5 bases and J by 2 bases, with 12 bases between them. CDR3 amino acids: CSALKTKNYGYTF. DNA for the CDR3: TGCAGTGCTCTTAAGACGAAGAACTATGGCTACACCTTC.

The DNA of the CDR3 is TGTGCCAGCAGTCCAGACGGGGGGGCTAATGAAAAACTGTTTTTT. Its translation is CASSPDGGANEKLFF. V is TRBV27 and J is TRBJ1-4; D possibly corresponds to TRBD1 (5 bases). CDR1 and CDR2 from the germline V gene are MNHEY and SMNVEV (reference sequence). Trimming left V 5 bases short and J 3 bases short, with 13 bases between. CDR3 size: 15 residues.

The chain joins TRBV9 to TRBJ1-6; D gene ambiguous. Trimming pared 0 bases from V and 2 bases from J, leaving 12 bases between. CDR1 and CDR2 (germline): SGDLS, YYNGEE. The CDR3 loop spans 17 amino acids. The CDR3 spells CASSVEGGLTYNSPLHF. As DNA, the CDR3 is TGTGCCAGCAGCGTAGAAGGAGGACTGACCTATAATTCACCCCTCCACTTT.

The chain uses TRBV5-8 and TRBJ1-5; 9 nucleotides match TRBD1. Per germline, CDR1 SGHTS and CDR2 YDEGEE. The CDR3 is 15 residues long. V was pared by 3 bases and J by 7 bases, with 8 bases of the junction left unmatched. CDR3 coding DNA: TGTGCCAGCAGCTCCGAACAGGGGGCACGGCAGCCCCAGCATTTT. It specifies CASSSEQGARQPQHF.

This clonotype was recorded a few times. The V gene is TRBV5-1, the J gene TRBJ2-1; D not certain. Germline V gene data show CDR1 as SGHRS and CDR2 as YFSETQ. V lost 1 base and J 4 bases, leaving 12 bases between the germline ends. The CDR3 totals 15 residues. The CDR3: CASSLNIGIYNEQFF. DNA of the CDR3: TGCGCCAGCAGCTTGAATATTGGGATATACAATGAGCAGTTCTTC.

J is TRBJ1-2 and V is TRBV4-2; D gene unclear. Germline CDR1 and CDR2: LGHNA and YNFKEQ. The CDR3 length is 15 residues. Between the trimmed V and J ends, which lost 0 bases and 7 bases, there was a span of 15 bases. Written as DNA, the CDR3 is TGTGCCAGCAGCCAAGAAGCCGAAGGTCGGGCTGGCTACACCTTC. It codes for CASSQEAEGRAGYTF.

This chain uses TRBV7-9 with TRBJ1-5; possible D gene TRBD1, 5 bases. V gave up 2 bases and J gave up 7 bases, with 9 bases separating them. The CDR3 sequence is 13 residues long. The germline CDR1 and CDR2 sequences are SEHNR and FQNEAQ (reference sequence). The CDR3 here is CASSLSEGQPQHF. The DNA for the CDR3 is TGTGCCAGCAGCTTATCCGAGGGGCAGCCCCAGCATTTT.

This clonotype was recorded at least ten times. The chain combines TRBV5-5 with TRBJ2-7; 9 positions match TRBD2. Germline CDR1 and CDR2: SGHKS and YYEKEE (reference sequence). The CDR3 consists of 15 residues. V lost 6 bases and J lost 4; bases outside the gene matches: 11. CDR3 DNA sequence: TGTGCCAGCACTAGGGATAGCGGGAGTCAGTACGAGCAGTACTTC. This translates into CASTRDSGSQYEQYF.

In its sample, this clonotype was seen many times. The rearrangement links TRBV2 to TRBJ2-3; D is uncertain. V shed 7 bases and J shed 0 bases, with 8 bases lying between them. Germline CDR1 SNHLY, CDR2 FYNNEI. This CDR3 is built from 13 residues. The CDR3 loop reads CASNDGSTDTQYF. CDR3 nucleotide sequence: TGTGCCAGCAATGACGGAAGCACAGATACGCAGTATTTT.

This clonotype was observed at least ten times. The CDR3 loop reads CSAADFRGWRGETQYF. The CDR3 nucleotides read TGCAGTGCAGCCGATTTCAGGGGGTGGAGGGGAGAGACCCAGTACTTC. The V call is TRBV20-1, the J call TRBJ2-5, with D tentatively TRBD1 (7 bases). Germline assignment: CDR1 DFQATT and CDR2 SNEGSKA (reference sequence). V lost 6 bases and J lost 4, with 24 bases in between. The CDR3 runs 16 residues.

This clonotype turned up a few times. This chain joins TRBV19 and TRBJ2-1; TRBD2 aligns across 7 bases. Germline-derived CDR1 and CDR2 are LNHDA and SQIVND (reference sequence). Trimming removed 5 bases from V and 10 bases from J; junction bases left unmatched: 11. CDR3 length: 14 residues. The CDR3 DNA is TGTGCCAGTAGTTCGCTGGGCGGGAGAGGCGAGCAGTTCTTC. Residues: CASSSLGGRGEQFF. Combining the CDR3 with reference TRBV19 and TRBJ2-1 gives the whole variable domain DGGITQSPKYLFRKEGQNVTLSCEQNLNHDAMYWYRQDPGQGLRLIYYSQIVNDFQKGDIAEGYSVSREKKESFPLTVTSAQKNPTAFYLCASSSLGGRGEQFFGPGTRLTVL.

The chain uses TRBV6-9 and TRBJ2-5, with 8 bases lining up with TRBD1. CDR3 length: 15 residues. Germline V gene sequence: CDR1 MNHGY, CDR2 SVAAGI. V dropped 0 bases and J dropped 6; count of bases not matched to a gene: 6. The CDR3 DNA sequence: TGTGCCAGCAGTTATTCGGCAGGGGGCGGGCAGACCCAGTACTTC. It yields the protein CASSYSAGGGQTQYF.